This T cell receptor beta chain was documented in a study of regulatory T cells in long-lasting Graves disease. Study-wide results and limits: Sampling was limited to peripheral blood rather than thyroid tissue.

Documented time point: newly diagnosed GD, antithyroid drugs for less than 3 months. PBMCs were the source of the RNA used for TCR sequencing. Per germline, CDR1 MDHEN and CDR2 SYDVKM. Trimming stripped 7 bases from V and 12 bases from J, with 22 bases between. CDR3 length: 14 amino acids. About this clonotype itself: Its cognate antigen is unknown.

In building TCR beta libraries, iRepertoire HTBI primers were used together with Arm-PCR of CDR3 regions. A single record per CDR3 protein comes from TCRdb applying MiXCR to the multiplex PCR reads. The table records fewer than 450,000 distinct CDR3 sequences, 15% of them present only once. This sample also belongs to another study, concerning T cells in Graves' hyperthyroidism and ophthalmopathy. From that study: The primer set for the first-round RT-PCR of the TCR CDR3 was HTBI.

This chain links TRBV28 with TRBJ2-1; D perhaps matches TRBD1 (5 bases). Sequencing was performed on peripheral blood mononuclear cells (PBMCs), taken at new diagnosis, from a patient treated with antithyroid drugs. The receptor was derived from a middle-aged woman with Graves disease. CDR3 residues: CASNIQGPQGRQFF. The CDR3 bases are TGTGCCAGCAACATCCAGGGCCCCCAGGGCCGGCAGTTCTTC.